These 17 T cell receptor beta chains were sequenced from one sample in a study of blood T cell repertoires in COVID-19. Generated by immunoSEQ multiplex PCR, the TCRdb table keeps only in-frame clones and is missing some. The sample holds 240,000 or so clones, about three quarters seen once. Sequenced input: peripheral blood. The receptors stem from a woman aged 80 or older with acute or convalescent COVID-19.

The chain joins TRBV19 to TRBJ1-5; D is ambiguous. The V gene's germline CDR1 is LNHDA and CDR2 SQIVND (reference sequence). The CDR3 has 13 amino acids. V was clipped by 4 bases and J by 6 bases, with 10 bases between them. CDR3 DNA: TGTGCCAGTAGTACCCTCCCCGGTCAGCCCCAGCATTTT. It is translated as CASSTLPGQPQHF.

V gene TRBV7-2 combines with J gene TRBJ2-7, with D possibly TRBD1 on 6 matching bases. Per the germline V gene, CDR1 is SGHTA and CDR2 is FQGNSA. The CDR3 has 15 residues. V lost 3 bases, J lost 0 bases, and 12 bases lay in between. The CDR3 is CASSFLAGDSYEQYF. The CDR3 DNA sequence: TGTGCCAGCAGCTTTCTAGCAGGGGACTCCTACGAGCAGTACTTC.

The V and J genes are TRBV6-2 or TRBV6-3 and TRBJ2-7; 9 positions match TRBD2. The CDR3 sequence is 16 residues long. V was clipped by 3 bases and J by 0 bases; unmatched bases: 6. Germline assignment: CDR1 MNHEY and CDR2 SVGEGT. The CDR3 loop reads CASSYGLARSSYEQYF. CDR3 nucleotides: TGTGCCAGCAGTTATGGACTAGCGAGAAGCTCCTACGAGCAGTACTTC.

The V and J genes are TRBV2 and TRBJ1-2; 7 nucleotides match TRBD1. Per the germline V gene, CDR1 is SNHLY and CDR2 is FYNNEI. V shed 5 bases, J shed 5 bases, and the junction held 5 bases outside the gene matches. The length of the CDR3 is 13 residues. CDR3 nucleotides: TGTGCCAGCAGTCCAGACAGGGTGTATGGCTACACCTTC. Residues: CASSPDRVYGYTF.

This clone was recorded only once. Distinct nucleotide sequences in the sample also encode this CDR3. CDR3 residues: CASSLQGSGNQPQHF. CDR3 bases: TGTGCCAGCAGTCTACAGGGGAGCGGCAATCAGCCCCAGCATTTT. The rearrangement links TRBV2 to TRBJ1-5; 7 bases are a match to TRBD1. V dropped 5 bases and J dropped 2; count of bases not matched to a gene: 6. The CDR3 runs 15 residues. Germline CDR1 and CDR2: SNHLY and FYNNEI.

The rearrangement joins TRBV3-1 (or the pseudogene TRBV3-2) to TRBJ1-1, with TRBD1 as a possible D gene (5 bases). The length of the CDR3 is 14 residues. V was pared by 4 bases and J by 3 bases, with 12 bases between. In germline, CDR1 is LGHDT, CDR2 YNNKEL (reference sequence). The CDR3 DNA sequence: TGTGCCAGCAGCCTGCAGGGTGGTGACACTGAAGCTTTCTTT. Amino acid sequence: CASSLQGGDTEAFF.

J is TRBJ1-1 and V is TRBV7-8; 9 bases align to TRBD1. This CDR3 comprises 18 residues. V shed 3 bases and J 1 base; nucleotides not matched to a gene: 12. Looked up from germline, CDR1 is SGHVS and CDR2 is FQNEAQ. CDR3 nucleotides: TGTGCCAGCAGCTTCCGGGACAGGGCGAGTAGGGGGAACACTGAAGCTTTCTTT. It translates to CASSFRDRASRGNTEAFF. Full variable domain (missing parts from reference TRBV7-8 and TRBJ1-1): GAGVSQSPRYKVAKRGQDVALRCDPISGHVSLFWYQQALGQGPEFLTYFQNEAQLDKSGLPSDRFFAERPEGSVSTLKIQRTQQEDSAVYLCASSFRDRASRGNTEAFFGQGTRLTVV.

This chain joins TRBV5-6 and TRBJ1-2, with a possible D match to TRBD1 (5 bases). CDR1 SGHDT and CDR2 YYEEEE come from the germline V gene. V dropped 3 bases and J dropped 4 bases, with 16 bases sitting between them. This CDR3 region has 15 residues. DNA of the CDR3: TGTGCCAGCAGCTCCCCCTCAGGGTTGAGCTATGGCTACACCTTC. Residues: CASSSPSGLSYGYTF.

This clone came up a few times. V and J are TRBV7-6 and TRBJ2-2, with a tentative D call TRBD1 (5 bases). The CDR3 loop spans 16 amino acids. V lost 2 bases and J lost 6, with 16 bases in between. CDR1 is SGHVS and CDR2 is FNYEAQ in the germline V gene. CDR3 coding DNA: TGTGCCAGCAGCTTAACCGCCAGGGTTTCGGCCGGGGAGCTGTTTTTT. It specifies CASSLTARVSAGELFF.

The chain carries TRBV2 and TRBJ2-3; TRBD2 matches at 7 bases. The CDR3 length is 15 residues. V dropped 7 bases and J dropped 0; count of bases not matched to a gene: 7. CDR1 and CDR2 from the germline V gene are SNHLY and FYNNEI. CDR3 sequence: CASKEGRGSTDTQYF. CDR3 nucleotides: TGTGCCAGCAAGGAGGGGCGGGGGAGCACAGATACGCAGTATTTT.

The CDR3 DNA sequence: TGTGCCATCAGTGAGAGCGGGAGGAATGAGCAGTTCTTC. Its translation: CAISESGRNEQFF. V and J are TRBV10-3 and TRBJ2-1; 9 nucleotides agree with TRBD2. Unmatched junction bases numbered 0, after V lost 2 bases and J lost 7 bases. CDR3 size: 13 residues. Germline V gene lookup returns CDR1 ENHRY and CDR2 SYGVKD.

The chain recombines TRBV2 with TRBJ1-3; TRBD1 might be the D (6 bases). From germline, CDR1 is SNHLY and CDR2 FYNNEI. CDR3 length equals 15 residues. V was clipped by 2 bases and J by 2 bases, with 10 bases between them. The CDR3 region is CASSERSGAGNTIYF. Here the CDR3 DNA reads TGTGCCAGCAGTGAAAGGTCAGGGGCTGGAAACACCATATATTTT.

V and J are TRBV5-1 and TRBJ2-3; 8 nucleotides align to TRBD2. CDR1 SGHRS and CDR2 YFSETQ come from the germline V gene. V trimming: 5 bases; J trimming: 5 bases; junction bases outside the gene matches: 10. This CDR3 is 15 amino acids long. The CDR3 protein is CASRHEGLEVDTQYF. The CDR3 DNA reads TGCGCCAGCAGACATGAGGGACTAGAGGTAGATACGCAGTATTTT.

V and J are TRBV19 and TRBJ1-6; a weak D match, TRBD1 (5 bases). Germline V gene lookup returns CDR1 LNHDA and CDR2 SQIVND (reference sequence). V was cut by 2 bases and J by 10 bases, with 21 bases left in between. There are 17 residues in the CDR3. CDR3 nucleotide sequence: TGTGCCAGTAGTATATCTCTTATTGGGCAGGGTGCCTCACCCCTCCACTTT. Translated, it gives CASSISLIGQGASPLHF.

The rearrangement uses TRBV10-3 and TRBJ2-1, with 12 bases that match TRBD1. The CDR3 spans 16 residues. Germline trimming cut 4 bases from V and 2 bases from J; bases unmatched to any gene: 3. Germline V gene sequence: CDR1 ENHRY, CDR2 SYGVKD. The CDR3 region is CAISGGDRGPYNEQFF. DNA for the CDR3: TGTGCCATCAGTGGGGGGGACAGGGGGCCCTACAATGAGCAGTTCTTC.

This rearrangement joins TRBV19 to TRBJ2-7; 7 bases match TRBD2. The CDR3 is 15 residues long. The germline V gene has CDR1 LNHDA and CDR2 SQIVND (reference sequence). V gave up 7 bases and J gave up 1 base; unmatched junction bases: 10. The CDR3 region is CASTQKIAGSYEQYF. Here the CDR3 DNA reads TGTGCCAGTACCCAAAAGATAGCGGGTTCCTACGAGCAGTACTTC.

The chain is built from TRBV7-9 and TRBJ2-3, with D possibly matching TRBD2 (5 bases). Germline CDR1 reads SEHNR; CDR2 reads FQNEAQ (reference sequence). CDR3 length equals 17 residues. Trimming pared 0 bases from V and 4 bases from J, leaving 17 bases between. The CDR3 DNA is TGTGCCAGCAGCTTAGCCGGGCTAGCCGGGTGGCCAGATACGCAGTATTTT. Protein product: CASSLAGLAGWPDTQYF.